This T cell receptor beta chain stems from a study of T-cell memory formation after mild COVID-19. TCRdb re-analysed the 5' RACE reads in MiXCR, keeping a single row per CDR3 protein. This table has 400,000 to 500,000 distinct CDR3 sequences, approximately 20% appearing once. Germline assignment: CDR1 KGHDR and CDR2 SFDVKD. CDR3 length: 13 residues. V was pared by 5 bases and J by 6 bases, with 12 bases between. The sample comprised PBMCs or a T cell subset sorted from them (not recorded which). The receptor was isolated from an adult woman who had mild COVID-19 (a few samples of this study predate the infection). Cell type and time point are not known. J is TRBJ1-1 and V is TRBV24-1; D ambiguous. CDR3 DNA sequence: TGTGCCACCAGTGCCCCCCTCTCGGCTGAAGCTTTCTTT. Translation: CATSAPLSAEAFF.